The 25 T cell receptor beta chains below were found in one sample sequenced in a study of molecular identifiers for immune sequencing clone quantification. TCRdb recomputed calls from the PCR reads with MiXCR, one row per CDR3 protein. Of 15,000 to 20,000 distinct CDR3 sequences listed, 20% to 25% are singletons. Sequencing was performed on naive CD8+ T cells from blood, with Jurkat cell RNA spiked in. Regarding subset: FACS-sorted CD8+CD4-CCR7+CD45RA+ naive T cells. The receptors here all came from a human donor in good health. Some libraries in this study had Jurkat cell RNA spiked in.

This clonotype was counted ten times or more. The chain combines TRBV20-1 with TRBJ2-5; 7 bases are shared with TRBD1. The V gene end was trimmed by 3 bases and the J gene end by 0 bases; junction bases not matched to a gene: 4. The CDR3 is made up of 14 amino acids. Looked up from germline, CDR1 is DFQATT and CDR2 is SNEGSKA (reference sequence). The CDR3 protein is CSARVRGYQETQYF. Written as DNA, the CDR3 is TGCAGTGCTAGGGTCAGGGGGTACCAAGAGACCCAGTACTTC.

This clonotype is medium-sized by share. The V gene is TRBV4-3, the J gene TRBJ2-7, with 11 bases matching TRBD2. CDR1 and CDR2 (germline): LGHNA, YSLEER. V lost 1 base and J lost 3; bases outside the gene matches: 2. The CDR3 totals 15 residues. The DNA of the CDR3 is TGCGCCAGCAGCCAAGCCGGGACTAGCGGCTACGAGCAGTACTTC. It translates to CASSQAGTSGYEQYF.

To note about this clonotype: The junction and the germline gene differ at one end; a read error may be behind it. The V gene is TRBV7-3, the J gene TRBJ2-3, with a possible D match to TRBD2 (5 bases). The CDR3 consists of 16 residues. The germline V gene encodes CDR1 SGHTA and CDR2 FQGTGA. This CDR3 is CASSSLGFASTDTQCF. In DNA form, the CDR3 reads TGTGCCAGCAGCTCGCTCGGTTTCGCTAGCACAGATACGCAGTGTTTT.

This clonotype was recorded at least ten times. This chain links TRBV12-3 or TRBV12-4 with TRBJ2-7, with D possibly TRBD2 on 5 matching bases. The V and J ends lost 10 bases and 2 bases respectively, with 15 bases between them. The CDR3 covers 13 residues. Written as DNA, the CDR3 is TGTGCCACCGCGCCCGGACTCCCCTACGAGCAGTACTTC. Its translation: CATAPGLPYEQYF.

In its sample, this clonotype was seen many times. The J gene is TRBJ1-4, the V gene TRBV7-2; no definite D call. Trimming removed 5 bases at V and 5 bases at J, with 3 bases between. Germline V CDR1 and CDR2: SGHTA, FQGNSA. This CDR3 is 11 amino acids long. The CDR3 bases are TGTGCCAGCAGCCCAAATGAAAAACTGTTTTTT. Its translation: CASSPNEKLFF.

Here the CDR3 DNA reads TGTGCCAGCAGTTTATGGGGACAGGGGGCGTCAGAGCAGTACTTC. Its translation is CASSLWGQGASEQYF. The rearrangement joins TRBV28 to TRBJ2-7, with TRBD1 matching 12 bases. The trim removed 0 bases at V and 7 bases at J, leaving 4 bases unmatched. CDR1 and CDR2 from the germline V gene are MDHEN and SYDVKM. The CDR3 contains 15 residues.

The gene calls are TRBV6-2 or TRBV6-3 and TRBJ2-3, with 7 bases lining up with TRBD2. Germline V gives CDR1 MNHEY, CDR2 SVGEGT. The V gene end was trimmed by 5 bases and the J gene end by 2 bases; junction bases not matched to a gene: 7. CDR3 size: 15 residues. The CDR3 DNA sequence: TGTGCCAGCAGTAAGGGACTAAGGTCCACAGATACGCAGTATTTT. Residues: CASSKGLRSTDTQYF.

Relative to its sample, this clonotype is medium-sized (0.01 to 0.1%). CDR3 sequence (DNA): TGTGCCAGCAGTCCGCACCTTCAAGAGACCCAGTACTTC. Amino acid sequence: CASSPHLQETQYF. V usage is TRBV27 and J usage is TRBJ2-5; D gene unclear. The CDR3 is 13 residues long. Trimming removed 5 bases at V and 2 bases at J, with 9 bases between. CDR1 is MNHEY and CDR2 is SMNVEV in the germline V gene (reference sequence).

This clonotype was seen a few times. J is TRBJ2-7 and V is TRBV19, with 7 bases aligning to TRBD1. Germline CDR1 reads LNHDA; CDR2 reads SQIVND (reference sequence). Trimming at V came to 3 bases and at J to 0 bases, leaving 5 bases not matched to a gene. This CDR3 is built from 15 residues. In DNA form, the CDR3 reads TGTGCCAGTAGTATGGACAGGCCTGACTCCTACGAGCAGTACTTC. Translating gives CASSMDRPDSYEQYF.

By sample share, this clonotype is medium-sized. V gene TRBV7-9 combines with J gene TRBJ1-5, with D uncertain. The V and J ends lost 3 bases and 4 bases respectively, with 10 bases between them. There are 14 residues in the CDR3. Germline assignment: CDR1 SEHNR and CDR2 FQNEAQ (reference sequence). The CDR3 is CASSFSGNNQPQHF. The CDR3 region has the DNA TGTGCCAGCAGCTTCTCCGGAAATAATCAGCCCCAGCATTTT. The whole variable domain, remainder taken from reference TRBV7-9 and TRBJ1-5, is DTGVSQNPRHKITKRGQNVTFRCDPISEHNRLYWYRQTLGQGPEFLTYFQNEAQLEKSRLLSDRFSAERPKGSFSTLEIQRTEQGDSAMYLCASSFSGNNQPQHFGDGTRLSIL.

The table lists this clonotype with many counts. The chain has TRBV7-2 and TRBJ1-3, with D possibly being TRBD1 (5 bases). Germline assignment: CDR1 SGHTA and CDR2 FQGNSA. Trimming shortened V by 1 base and J by 2 bases, and 6 bases separated the two germline ends. The CDR3 is 14 residues long. The CDR3 sequence: CASSLGGTGNTIYF. As DNA, the CDR3 is TGTGCCAGCAGCTTAGGGGGCACTGGAAACACCATATATTTT.

In regard to this clonotype: This could be a read error, since a much larger clone is one nucleotide away. The rearrangement links TRBV28 to TRBJ2-1, with D maybe TRBD1 (5 bases). The CDR3 runs to 15 residues. Germline assignment: CDR1 MDHEN and CDR2 SYDVKM. CDR3 in amino acids: CASSFQGPLYNEQLF. In DNA form, the CDR3 reads TGTGCCAGCAGCTTCCAGGGCCCCCTCTACAATGAGCAGCTCTTC.

This clonotype was counted many times. The chain links TRBV28 to TRBJ2-7, with TRBD2 matching 8 bases. V was clipped by 5 bases and J by 3 bases; unmatched bases: 9. This CDR3 comprises 15 residues. Germline V lookup: CDR1 MDHEN, CDR2 SYDVKM. The CDR3 region has the DNA TGTGCCAGCAGTGCAGGCCTAGCGGGCAACTACGAGCAGTACTTC. Residues: CASSAGLAGNYEQYF. Drawing the rest from reference TRBV28 and TRBJ2-7, the complete variable domain is DVKVTQSSRYLVKRTGEKVFLECVQDMDHENMFWYRQDPGLGLRLIYFSYDVKMKEKGDIPEGYSVSREKKERFSLILESASTNQTSMYLCASSAGLAGNYEQYFGPGTRLTVT.

This clonotype was counted at least ten times. The CDR3 loop reads CSVPSGRETQYF. The CDR3 DNA sequence: TGCAGCGTTCCGAGCGGGAGAGAGACCCAGTACTTC. The V and J genes are TRBV29-1 and TRBJ2-5, with TRBD2 identical over 8 bases. The CDR3 is made up of 12 amino acids. The trim removed 5 bases at V and 4 bases at J, leaving 3 bases unmatched. CDR1 and CDR2 (germline): SQVTM, ANQGSEA.

This clonotype showed up just a few times. The chain has TRBV7-8 and TRBJ1-1; D gene ambiguous. This CDR3 is 12 amino acids long. Trimming shortened V by 5 bases and J by 4 bases, and 8 bases separated the two germline ends. Germline CDR1 and CDR2: SGHVS and FQNEAQ. The CDR3 region is CASSTKVTEAFF. CDR3 in DNA: TGTGCCAGCAGCACCAAGGTCACTGAAGCTTTCTTT.

Comment on this clonotype: It may be a read error: a sequence one base away is much more abundant. The chain employs TRBV28 and TRBJ1-5; a possible D gene is TRBD1 (6 bases). The CDR3 is made up of 15 amino acids. The germline CDR1 and CDR2 sequences are MDHEN and SYDVKM. CDR3 in amino acids: CACSLSGQPNQPQHF. CDR3 DNA sequence: TGTGCCTGCAGTTTATCAGGACAGCCCAATCAGCCCCAGCATTTT. The full variable domain, completed using reference TRBV28 and TRBJ1-5, is DVKVTQSSRYLVKRTGEKVFLECVQDMDHENMFWYRQDPGLGLRLIYFSYDVKMKEKGDIPEGYSVSREKKERFSLILESASTNQTSMYLCACSLSGQPNQPQHFGDGTRLSIL.

The V and J genes are TRBV5-1 and TRBJ2-7, with D perhaps matching TRBD1 (5 bases). V was clipped by 0 bases and J by 2 bases, with 18 bases between them. Germline CDR1 is SGHRS and CDR2 is YFSETQ. The length of the CDR3 is 17 residues. This CDR3 reads CASSLGLGQVPTYEQYF. The CDR3 coding sequence is TGCGCCAGCAGCTTGGGATTGGGGCAGGTTCCAACCTACGAGCAGTACTTC.

As regards this clonotype: A read error may produce the germline difference seen at one junction end. The V call is TRBV20-1, the J call TRBJ2-7; no definite D call. The CDR3 loop spans 11 amino acids. Germline V lookup: CDR1 DFQATT, CDR2 SNEGSKA (reference sequence). DNA of the CDR3: TGCAGTGCTAGGAGTGGGCTCGAGCTGTACTTC. This codes for CSARSGLELYF.

As regards this clonotype: This may come from a read error, since a much larger clone is one base off. The chain links TRBV10-3 to TRBJ2-3; D remains ambiguous. Germline V lookup: CDR1 ENHRY, CDR2 SYGVKD. This CDR3 region has 13 residues. The CDR3 reads CAIGQLPTDAQYF. In DNA, the CDR3 is TGTGCCATAGGCCAACTACCCACAGATGCGCAGTATTTT.

In this sample, this clonotype is medium-sized. The chain has TRBV6-6 and TRBJ1-2; TRBD1 aligns across 7 bases. Losses at the gene ends were 5 bases for V and 7 bases for J; bases not matched to a gene: 16. This CDR3 is 16 amino acids long. Germline V CDR1 and CDR2: MNHNY, SVGAGI (reference sequence). The CDR3 sequence is CASSKPVPTGIFGYTF. CDR3 nucleotides: TGTGCCAGCAGTAAACCAGTTCCGACAGGGATTTTTGGCTACACCTTC.

This chain links TRBV27 with TRBJ2-1; 9 bases align to TRBD2. The CDR3 is 14 amino acids. Looked up from germline, CDR1 is MNHEY and CDR2 is SMNVEV (reference sequence). Unmatched junction bases numbered 10, after V lost 6 bases and J lost 10 bases. CDR3 sequence reads: CASSVAGAGVEQFF. CDR3 coding DNA: TGTGCCAGCAGCGTAGCGGGAGCGGGCGTGGAGCAGTTCTTC.

This clonotype occurred many times. The chain combines TRBV7-2 with TRBJ1-2; 7 nucleotides align to TRBD1. V lost 1 base and J lost 4; bases outside the gene matches: 9. CDR1 and CDR2 from the germline V gene are SGHTA and FQGNSA. The length of the CDR3 is 16 residues. DNA for the CDR3: TGTGCCAGCAGCTTAGACATACCAGGGGGACTCTATGGCTACACCTTC. This translates into CASSLDIPGGLYGYTF.

Remarks on this clonotype: It may be a read error: a sequence one base away is much more abundant. This likely comes from a read error, as the CDR3 has no conserved phenylalanine or tryptophan at its end. The rearrangement joins TRBV12-3 or TRBV12-4 to TRBJ2-1; D is undetermined. V lost 6 bases to trimming and J lost 5 bases, with 17 bases between them. The CDR3 spans 15 residues. CDR3 DNA sequence: TGTGCCAGCAGCCCGGGTCCGGGCCAACACAATGAGCAGTTCCTC. This gives the protein CASSPGPGQHNEQFL.

This clonotype was seen many times. The V call is TRBV28, the J call TRBJ1-4; weak D call: TRBD1 (5 bases). CDR3 length equals 15 residues. Trimming removed 6 bases from V and 7 bases from J, with 18 bases in between. CDR1 and CDR2 (germline): MDHEN, SYDVKM. Here the CDR3 DNA reads TGTGCCAGCAGCCTCGACAGTCCGAGGAGTGAAAAACTGTTTTTT. Amino acids: CASSLDSPRSEKLFF.

This clonotype was detected once. This may arise from a read error, as a much more abundant clone is one base away. In this CDR3 the conserved last residue, phenylalanine or tryptophan, is missing, so a read error is likely. The chain employs TRBV4-3 and TRBJ2-7; 8 bases line up with TRBD1. Germline loops: CDR1 LGHNA, CDR2 YSLEER. The CDR3 extends over 15 amino acids. The V gene end was trimmed by 4 bases and the J gene end by 3 bases; junction bases not matched to a gene: 8. The chain's CDR3 is CASSRGPGGSYEQYS. The CDR3 DNA sequence: TGCGCCAGCAGCCGTGGGCCAGGGGGCAGCTACGAGCAGTACTCC.